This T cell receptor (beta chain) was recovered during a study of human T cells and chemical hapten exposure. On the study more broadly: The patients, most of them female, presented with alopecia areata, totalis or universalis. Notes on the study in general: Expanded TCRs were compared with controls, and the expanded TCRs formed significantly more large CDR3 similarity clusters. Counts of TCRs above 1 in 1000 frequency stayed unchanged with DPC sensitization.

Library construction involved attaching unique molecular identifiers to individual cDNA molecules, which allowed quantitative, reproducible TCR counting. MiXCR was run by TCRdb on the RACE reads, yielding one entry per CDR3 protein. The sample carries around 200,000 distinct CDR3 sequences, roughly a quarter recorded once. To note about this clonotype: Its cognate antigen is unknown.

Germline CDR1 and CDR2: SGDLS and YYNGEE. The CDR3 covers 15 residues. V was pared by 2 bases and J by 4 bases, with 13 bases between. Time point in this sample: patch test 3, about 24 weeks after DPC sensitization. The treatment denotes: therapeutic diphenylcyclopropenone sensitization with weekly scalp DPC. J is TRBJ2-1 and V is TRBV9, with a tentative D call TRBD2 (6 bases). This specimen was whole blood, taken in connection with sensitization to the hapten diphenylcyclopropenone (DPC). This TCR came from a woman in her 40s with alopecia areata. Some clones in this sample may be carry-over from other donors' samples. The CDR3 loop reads CASSVRYAGYNEQFF. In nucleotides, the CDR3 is TGTGCCAGCAGCGTCCGCTACGCGGGATACAATGAGCAGTTCTTC.